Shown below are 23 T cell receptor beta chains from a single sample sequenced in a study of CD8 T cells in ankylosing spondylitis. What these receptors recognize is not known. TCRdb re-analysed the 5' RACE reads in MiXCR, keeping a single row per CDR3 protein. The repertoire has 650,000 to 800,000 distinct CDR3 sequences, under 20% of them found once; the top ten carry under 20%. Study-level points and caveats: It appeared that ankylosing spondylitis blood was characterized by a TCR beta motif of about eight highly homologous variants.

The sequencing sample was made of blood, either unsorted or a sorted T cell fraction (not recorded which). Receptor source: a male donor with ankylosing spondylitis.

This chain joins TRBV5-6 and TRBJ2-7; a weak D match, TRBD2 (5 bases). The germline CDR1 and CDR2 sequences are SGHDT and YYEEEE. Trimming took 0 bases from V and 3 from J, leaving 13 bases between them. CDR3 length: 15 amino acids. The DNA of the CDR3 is TGTGCCAGCAGCTTGGCCAACCGAGGGAACTACGAGCAGTACTTC. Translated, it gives CASSLANRGNYEQYF.

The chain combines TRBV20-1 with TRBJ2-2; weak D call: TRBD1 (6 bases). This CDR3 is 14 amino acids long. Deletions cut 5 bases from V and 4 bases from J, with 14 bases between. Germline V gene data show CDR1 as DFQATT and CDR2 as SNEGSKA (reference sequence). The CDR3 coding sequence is TGCAGTGCTCGTACAGGGTTTTTCACCGGGGAGCTGTTTTTT. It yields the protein CSARTGFFTGELFF.

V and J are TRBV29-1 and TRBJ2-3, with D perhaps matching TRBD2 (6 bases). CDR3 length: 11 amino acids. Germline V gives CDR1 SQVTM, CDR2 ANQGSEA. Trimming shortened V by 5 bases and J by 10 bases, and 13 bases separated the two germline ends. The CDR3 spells CSVSSGVPQYF. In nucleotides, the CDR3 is TGCAGCGTTAGTAGCGGAGTACCGCAGTATTTT.

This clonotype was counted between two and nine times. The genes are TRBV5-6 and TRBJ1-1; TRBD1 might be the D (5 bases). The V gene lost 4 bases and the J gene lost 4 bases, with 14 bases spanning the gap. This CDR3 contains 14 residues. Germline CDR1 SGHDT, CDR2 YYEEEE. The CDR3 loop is CASSGGAHGTEAFF. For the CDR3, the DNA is TGTGCCAGCAGCGGAGGGGCGCACGGCACTGAAGCTTTCTTT.

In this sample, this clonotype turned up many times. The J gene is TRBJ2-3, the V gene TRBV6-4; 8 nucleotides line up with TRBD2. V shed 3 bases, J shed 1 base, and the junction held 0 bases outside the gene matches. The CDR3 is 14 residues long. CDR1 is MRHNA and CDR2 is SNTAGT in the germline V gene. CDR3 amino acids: CASSERGGTDTQYF. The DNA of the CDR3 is TGTGCCAGCAGTGAGCGGGGGGGCACAGATACGCAGTATTTT.

CDR3 DNA sequence: TGTGCCAGCAGCTTAGTCGGGACTAGCACCTACAATGAGCAGTTCTTC. Its translation: CASSLVGTSTYNEQFF. This rearrangement joins TRBV7-2 to TRBJ2-1; 9 positions match TRBD2. From germline, CDR1 is SGHTA and CDR2 FQGNSA. This CDR3 is built from 16 residues. The ends lost 1 base at V and 2 bases at J; junction bases unmatched: 3.

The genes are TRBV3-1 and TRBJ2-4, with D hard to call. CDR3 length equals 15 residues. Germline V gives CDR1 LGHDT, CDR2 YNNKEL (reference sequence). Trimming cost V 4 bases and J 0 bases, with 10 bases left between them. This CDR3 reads CASSLQSTAKNIQYF. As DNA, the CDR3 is TGTGCCAGCAGCCTCCAGTCGACAGCCAAAAACATTCAGTACTTC.

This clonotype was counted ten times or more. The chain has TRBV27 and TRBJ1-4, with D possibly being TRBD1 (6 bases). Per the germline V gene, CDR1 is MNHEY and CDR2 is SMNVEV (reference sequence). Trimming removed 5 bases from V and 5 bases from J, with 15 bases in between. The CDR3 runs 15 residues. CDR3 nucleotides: TGTGCCAGCAGTGGAGGACAGCACCCGAATGAAAAACTGTTTTTT. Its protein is CASSGGQHPNEKLFF.

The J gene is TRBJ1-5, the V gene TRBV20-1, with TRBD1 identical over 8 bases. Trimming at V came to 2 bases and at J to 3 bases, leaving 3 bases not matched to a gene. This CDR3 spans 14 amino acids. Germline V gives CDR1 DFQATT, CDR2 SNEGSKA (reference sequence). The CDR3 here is CSARQGAYNQPQHF. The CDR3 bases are TGCAGTGCTAGACAGGGGGCTTACAATCAGCCCCAGCATTTT.

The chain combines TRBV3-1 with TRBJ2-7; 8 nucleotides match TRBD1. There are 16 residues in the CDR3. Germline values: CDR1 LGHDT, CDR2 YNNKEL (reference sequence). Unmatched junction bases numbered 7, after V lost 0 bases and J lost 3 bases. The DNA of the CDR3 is TGTGCCAGCAGCCAAGATCAGGGGGCGAAGTTCTACGAGCAGTACTTC. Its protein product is CASSQDQGAKFYEQYF.

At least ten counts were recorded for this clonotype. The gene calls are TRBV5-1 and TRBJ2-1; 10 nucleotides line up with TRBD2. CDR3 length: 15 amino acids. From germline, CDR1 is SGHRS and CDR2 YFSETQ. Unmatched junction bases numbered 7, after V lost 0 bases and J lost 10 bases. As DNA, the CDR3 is TGCGCCAGCAGCTTGGCCTCAGCGGGGGGGCAGGAGCAGTTCTTC. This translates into CASSLASAGGQEQFF.

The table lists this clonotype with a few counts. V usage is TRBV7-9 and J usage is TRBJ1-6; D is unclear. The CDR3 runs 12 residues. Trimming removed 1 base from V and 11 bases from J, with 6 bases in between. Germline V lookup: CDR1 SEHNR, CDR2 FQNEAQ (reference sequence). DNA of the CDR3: TGTGCCAGCAGCTTAGGGTCAGCACCCCTCCACTTT. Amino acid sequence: CASSLGSAPLHF. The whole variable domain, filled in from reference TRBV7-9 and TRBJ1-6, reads DTGVSQNPRHKITKRGQNVTFRCDPISEHNRLYWYRQTLGQGPEFLTYFQNEAQLEKSRLLSDRFSAERPKGSFSTLEIQRTEQGDSAMYLCASSLGSAPLHFGNGTRLTVT.

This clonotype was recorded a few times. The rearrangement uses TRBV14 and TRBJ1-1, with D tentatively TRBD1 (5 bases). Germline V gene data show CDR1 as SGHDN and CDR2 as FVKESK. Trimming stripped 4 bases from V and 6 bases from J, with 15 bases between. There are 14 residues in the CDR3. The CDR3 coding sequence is TGTGCCAGCAGCCGCGGGACTTTAGGCGCTGAAGCTTTCTTT. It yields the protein CASSRGTLGAEAFF.

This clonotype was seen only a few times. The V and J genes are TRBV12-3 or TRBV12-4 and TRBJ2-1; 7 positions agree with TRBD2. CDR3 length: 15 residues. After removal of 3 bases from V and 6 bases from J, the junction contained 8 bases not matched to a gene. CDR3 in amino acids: CASSFTAGAPNEQFF. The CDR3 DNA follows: TGTGCCAGCAGTTTCACGGCGGGAGCTCCCAATGAGCAGTTCTTC.

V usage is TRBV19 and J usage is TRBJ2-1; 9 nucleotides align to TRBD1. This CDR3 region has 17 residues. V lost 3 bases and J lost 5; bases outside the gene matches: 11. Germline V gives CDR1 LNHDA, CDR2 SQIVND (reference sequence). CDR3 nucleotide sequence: TGTGCCAGTAGTATGGATAAAGGAGGGACAGGGAACAATGAGCAGTTCTTC. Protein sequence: CASSMDKGGTGNNEQFF.

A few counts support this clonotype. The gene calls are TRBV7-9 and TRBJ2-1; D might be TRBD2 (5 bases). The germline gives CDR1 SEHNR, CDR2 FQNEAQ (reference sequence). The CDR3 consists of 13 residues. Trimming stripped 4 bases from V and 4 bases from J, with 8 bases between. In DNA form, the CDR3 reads TGTGCCAGCAGCTCCCGGGAATACAATGAGCAGTTCTTC. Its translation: CASSSREYNEQFF.

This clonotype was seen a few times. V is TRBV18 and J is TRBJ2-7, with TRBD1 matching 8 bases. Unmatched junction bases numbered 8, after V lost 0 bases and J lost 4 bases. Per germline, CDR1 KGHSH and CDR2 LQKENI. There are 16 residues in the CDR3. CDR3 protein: CASSPPPAGGSYEQYF. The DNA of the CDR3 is TGTGCCAGCTCACCACCCCCCGCAGGGGGCTCGTACGAGCAGTACTTC.

Written as DNA, the CDR3 is TGTGCCAGCAGCTTAGTTGGGGAGCAGGACAACTATGGCTACACCTTC. Translation gives CASSLVGEQDNYGYTF. The genes are TRBV7-9 and TRBJ1-2; D remains unclear. Germline V gene data show CDR1 as SEHNR and CDR2 as FQNEAQ (reference sequence). V was pared by 1 base and J by 2 bases, with 14 bases between. This CDR3 has 16 amino acids.

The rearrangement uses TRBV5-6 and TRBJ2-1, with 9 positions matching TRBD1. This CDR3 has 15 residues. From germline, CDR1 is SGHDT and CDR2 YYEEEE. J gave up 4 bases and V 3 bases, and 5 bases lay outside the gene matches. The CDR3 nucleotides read TGTGCCAGCAGCTGGTACAGGGGGCAGTACAATGAGCAGTTCTTC. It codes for CASSWYRGQYNEQFF.

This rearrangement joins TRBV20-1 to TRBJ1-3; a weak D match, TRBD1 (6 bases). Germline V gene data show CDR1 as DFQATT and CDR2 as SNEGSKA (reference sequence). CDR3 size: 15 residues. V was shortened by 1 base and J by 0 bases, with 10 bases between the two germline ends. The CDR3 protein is CSARADRNSGNTIYF. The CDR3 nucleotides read TGCAGTGCTAGAGCCGACAGGAACTCTGGAAACACCATATATTTT.

CDR3: CASSQTGTLNTGELFF. CDR3 bases: TGTGCCAGCAGCCAAACCGGGACTCTAAACACCGGGGAGCTGTTTTTT. This chain connects TRBV3-1 to TRBJ2-2, with D perhaps matching TRBD2 (6 bases). Germline V CDR1 and CDR2: LGHDT, YNNKEL (reference sequence). Trimming removed 2 bases at V and 2 bases at J, with 12 bases between. This CDR3 contains 16 residues.

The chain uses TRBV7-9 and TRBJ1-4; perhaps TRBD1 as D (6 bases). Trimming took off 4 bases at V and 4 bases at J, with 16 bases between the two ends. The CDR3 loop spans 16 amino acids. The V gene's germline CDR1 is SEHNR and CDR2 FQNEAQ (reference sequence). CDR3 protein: CASSSVGQLVNEKLFF. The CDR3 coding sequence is TGTGCCAGCAGCTCTGTTGGACAGCTGGTTAATGAAAAACTGTTTTTT.

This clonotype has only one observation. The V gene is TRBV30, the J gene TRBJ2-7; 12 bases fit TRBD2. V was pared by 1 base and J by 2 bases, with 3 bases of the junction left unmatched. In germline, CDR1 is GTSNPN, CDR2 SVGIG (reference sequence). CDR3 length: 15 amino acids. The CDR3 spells CAWSETSGGTYEQYF. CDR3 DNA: TGTGCCTGGAGTGAGACTAGCGGGGGTACCTACGAGCAGTACTTC.